The 3 T cell receptor beta chains reported below all come from one sample, sequenced in a study of identifying expanded T cells in peripheral blood. Clones were read by immunoSEQ multiplex PCR, and TCRdb kept only the in-frame ones, dropping some. The profile shows 83,000 or so clones, around nine tenths of them singletons. Source material: blood. These receptors all stem from a person aged 18 to 75 in good health.

V usage is TRBV6-4 and J usage is TRBJ2-1; 8 nucleotides match TRBD2. Germline values: CDR1 MRHNA, CDR2 SNTAGT. The CDR3 runs 13 residues. The junction had 1 base not matched to a gene; V was cut back by 0 bases and J by 9 bases. CDR3 nucleotides: TGTGCCAGCAGTGACTCAGGGACTAGTGAGCAGTTCTTC. Translated: CASSDSGTSEQFF.

This clone showed up just a few times. The chain employs TRBV29-1 and TRBJ2-7; D may be TRBD1 (6 bases). The germline V gene has CDR1 SQVTM and CDR2 ANQGSEA. CDR3 size: 13 residues. V lost 4 bases and J lost 2, with 12 bases in between. CDR3 sequence reads: CSVAAGEPYEQYF. CDR3 DNA: TGCAGCGTTGCGGCAGGGGAACCCTACGAGCAGTACTTC.

This chain connects TRBV7-2 to TRBJ2-7; 9 bases match TRBD2. Germline loops: CDR1 SGHTA, CDR2 FQGNSA. The CDR3 is 17 amino acids. The V segment lost 2 bases and the J segment 0 bases; nucleotides outside the gene matches: 8. This CDR3 reads CASSLTSGGLRSYEQYF. In DNA, the CDR3 is TGTGCCAGCAGCTTAACCAGCGGGGGGCTTCGCTCCTACGAGCAGTACTTC.